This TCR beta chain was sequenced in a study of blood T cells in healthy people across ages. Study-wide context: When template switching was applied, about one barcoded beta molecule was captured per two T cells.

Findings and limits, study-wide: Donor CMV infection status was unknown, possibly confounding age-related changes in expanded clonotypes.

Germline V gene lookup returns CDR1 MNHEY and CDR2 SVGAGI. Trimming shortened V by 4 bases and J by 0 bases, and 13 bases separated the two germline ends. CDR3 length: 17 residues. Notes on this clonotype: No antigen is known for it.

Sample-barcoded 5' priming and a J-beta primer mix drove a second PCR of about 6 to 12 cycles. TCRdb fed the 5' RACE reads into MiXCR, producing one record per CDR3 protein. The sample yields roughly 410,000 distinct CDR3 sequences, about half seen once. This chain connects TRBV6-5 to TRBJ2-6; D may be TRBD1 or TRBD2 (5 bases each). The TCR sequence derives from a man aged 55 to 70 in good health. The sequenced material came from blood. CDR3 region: CASSSPGRRSGANVLTF. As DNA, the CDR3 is TGTGCCAGCAGTTCCCCGGGGCGGCGCTCTGGGGCCAACGTCCTGACTTTC.